Each of the 13 T cell receptor beta chains below was sequenced from the same sample in a study of T cells after yellow fever vaccination. Via MiXCR, TCRdb re-called the 5' RACE reads, giving one row per CDR3 protein. The repertoire has hundreds of thousands of distinct CDR3 sequences, roughly 6.2% of them found once; the top ten carry around 16%. The sequencing here drew on PBMCs, taken 5 days after the yellow fever booster vaccination. All receptors derive from a man aged 25 to 40 who received the YFV17D yellow fever vaccine.

This chain joins TRBV29-1 and TRBJ2-7; the D gene could be TRBD1 or TRBD2 (5 bases each). CDR1 is SQVTM, CDR2 ANQGSEA, per germline. The ends were cut back, 3 bases at V and 2 bases at J, with 14 bases in the middle. CDR3 length equals 14 residues. The CDR3 sequence is CSVDDGTETYEQYF. The CDR3 coding sequence is TGCAGCGTTGATGATGGGACGGAGACCTACGAGCAGTACTTC.

This chain joins TRBV4-3 and TRBJ2-3; 8 bases map to TRBD1. Germline lookup yields CDR1 LGHNA and CDR2 YSLEER. The CDR3 has 15 amino acids. Unmatched junction bases numbered 4, after V lost 2 bases and J lost 3 bases. This CDR3 reads CASSQIDRGTDTQYF. Written as DNA, the CDR3 is TGCGCCAGCAGCCAAATCGACAGGGGTACAGATACGCAGTATTTT.

The V and J genes are TRBV20-1 and TRBJ1-2; no clear D gene. CDR3 length equals 16 residues. CDR1 DFQATT and CDR2 SNEGSKA come from the germline V gene (reference sequence). V lost 2 bases and J lost 5, with 21 bases in between. CDR3 sequence reads: CSARIPQGTLAYGYTF. CDR3 sequence (DNA): TGCAGTGCTAGAATCCCTCAAGGAACGCTGGCGTATGGCTACACCTTC.

V usage is TRBV20-1 and J usage is TRBJ2-5; D unresolved. The V gene's germline CDR1 is DFQATT and CDR2 SNEGSKA (reference sequence). The length of the CDR3 is 14 residues. Between the trimmed V and J ends, which lost 6 bases and 5 bases, there was a span of 19 bases. Written as DNA, the CDR3 is TGCAGTGCCCCTCCTCGAGACGCCAGGGAGACCCAGTACTTC. Residues: CSAPPRDARETQYF.

This chain connects TRBV20-1 to TRBJ2-6; perhaps TRBD2 as D (6 bases). The CDR3 sequence is 14 residues long. CDR1 is DFQATT and CDR2 is SNEGSKA in the germline V gene (reference sequence). V was cut by 6 bases and J by 2 bases, with 11 bases left in between. CDR3 protein: CSALRDTGANVLTF. The CDR3 DNA reads TGCAGTGCCCTGCGGGATACTGGGGCCAACGTCCTGACTTTC.

This clonotype has a handful of counts. DNA of the CDR3: TGTGCCAGCAGCGGAGCCGACAGTTTTGTCTACGAGCAGTACTTC. It is translated as CASSGADSFVYEQYF. The chain recombines TRBV7-9 with TRBJ2-7; tentatively, D is TRBD1 (5 bases). The CDR3 consists of 15 residues. Deletions cut 5 bases from V and 3 bases from J, with 17 bases between. In germline, CDR1 is SEHNR, CDR2 FQNEAQ (reference sequence).

This clonotype was seen ten or more times. The V and J genes are TRBV14 and TRBJ2-5; 10 bases fit TRBD2. The CDR3 is made up of 17 amino acids. The V segment lost 3 bases and the J segment 2 bases; nucleotides outside the gene matches: 9. Per germline, CDR1 SGHDN and CDR2 FVKESK. CDR3: CASSQPGLASNQETQYF. CDR3 nucleotides: TGTGCCAGCAGCCAGCCGGGACTAGCGAGCAATCAAGAGACCCAGTACTTC.

This clonotype was recorded many times. The V gene is TRBV4-1, the J gene TRBJ2-3, with TRBD1 as a possible D gene (5 bases). Trimming took off 1 base at V and 0 bases at J, with 11 bases between the two ends. The CDR3 length is 16 residues. CDR1 is MGHRA, CDR2 YSYEKL, per germline. The CDR3 DNA reads as TGCGCCAGCAGCCAAGGCCGGACAATAAGCACAGATACGCAGTATTTT. Encoded protein: CASSQGRTISTDTQYF.

The rearrangement uses TRBV29-1 and TRBJ2-1, with TRBD2 matching 9 bases. J was trimmed by 8 bases and V by 6 bases; bases with no gene match: 14. The CDR3 sequence is 15 residues long. Germline CDR1 reads SQVTM; CDR2 reads ANQGSEA. The CDR3 DNA sequence: TGCAGCGTCACTTTTAGCGGGAGTCTCTGGGATGAGCAGTTCTTC. Translation: CSVTFSGSLWDEQFF.

In its sample, this clonotype was seen a few times. The rearrangement joins TRBV5-1 to TRBJ2-1, with D possibly TRBD2 on 6 matching bases. This CDR3 is built from 16 residues. The V end was cut by 5 bases, the J end by 4 bases, with 19 bases between. Germline lookup yields CDR1 SGHRS and CDR2 YFSETQ. The CDR3 bases are TGCGCCAGCAGTTTGAGTGGAGGGACCACTTACAATGAGCAGTTCTTC. It translates to CASSLSGGTTYNEQFF.

This chain uses TRBV5-5 with TRBJ2-3, with D perhaps assigned TRBD1 or TRBD2 (5 bases each). CDR1 is SGHKS, CDR2 YYEKEE, per germline (reference sequence). This CDR3 spans 15 amino acids. Trimming stripped 4 bases from V and 6 bases from J, with 18 bases between. CDR3 in amino acids: CASSPRDGGFDTQYF. CDR3 coding DNA: TGTGCCAGCAGCCCCCGGGACGGTGGCTTTGATACGCAGTATTTT.

This clonotype was detected ten times or more. CDR3 bases: TGTGCCAGCAGTTATAAGCCGGACACTGAAGCTTTCTTT. Its translation: CASSYKPDTEAFF. The rearrangement links TRBV6-2 or TRBV6-3 to TRBJ1-1; no firm D call. V gave up 3 bases and J gave up 3 bases, with 8 bases separating them. The CDR3 covers 13 residues. Germline CDR1 is MNHEY and CDR2 is SVGEGT.

The chain joins TRBV20-1 to TRBJ2-1; D may be TRBD1 or TRBD2 (5 bases each). Trimming took 0 bases from V and 0 from J, leaving 15 bases between them. Germline CDR1 reads DFQATT; CDR2 reads SNEGSKA (reference sequence). The length of the CDR3 is 17 residues. The CDR3 here is CSARDHRGASSYNEQFF. The CDR3 nucleotides are TGCAGTGCTAGAGATCATAGAGGGGCGAGCTCCTACAATGAGCAGTTCTTC.